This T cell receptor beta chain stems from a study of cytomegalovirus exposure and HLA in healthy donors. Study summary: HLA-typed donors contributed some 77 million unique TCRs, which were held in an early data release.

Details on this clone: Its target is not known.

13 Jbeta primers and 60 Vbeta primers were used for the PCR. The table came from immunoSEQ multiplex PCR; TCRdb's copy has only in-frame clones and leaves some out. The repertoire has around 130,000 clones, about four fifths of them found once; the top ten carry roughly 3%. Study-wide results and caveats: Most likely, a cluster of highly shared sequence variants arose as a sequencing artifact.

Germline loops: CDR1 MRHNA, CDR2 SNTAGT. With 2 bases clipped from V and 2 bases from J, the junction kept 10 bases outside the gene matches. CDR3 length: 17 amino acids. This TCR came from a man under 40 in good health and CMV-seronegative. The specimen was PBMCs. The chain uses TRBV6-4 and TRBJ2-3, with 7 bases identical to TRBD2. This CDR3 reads CASSDGSAAGHTDTQYF. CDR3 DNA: TGTGCCAGCAGTGACGGGTCCGCAGCGGGGCACACAGATACGCAGTATTTT.